This T cell receptor beta chain was sequenced for a study of cytomegalovirus exposure and HLA in healthy donors. Findings and caveats of the study: The study listed roughly 160 cytomegalovirus-associated TCR beta chains.

Regarding this clone: Its specificity is unknown.

This CDR3 is 16 amino acids long. Germline loops: CDR1 MNHNY, CDR2 SVGAGI (reference sequence). Germline trimming cut 6 bases from V and 7 bases from J; bases unmatched to any gene: 10. The PCR made use of 60 Vbeta and 13 Jbeta primers. Sequenced by immunoSEQ multiplex PCR; TCRdb stores in-frame clones only, minus some. The sample includes 150,000 to 200,000 clones, approximately 78% of them seen just once. The sequence was obtained from a girl between 2 and 10 years old in good health and CMV-seropositive. Material: PBMCs. V is TRBV6-6 and J is TRBJ1-4, with TRBD1 matching over 11 bases. For the CDR3, the DNA is TGTGCCAGCAGCCGGGACAGGGGGGGTTACGGTGAAAAACTGTTTTTT. The encoded protein is CASSRDRGGYGEKLFF.